One and the same sample provided the 15 T cell receptor beta chains below, sequenced in a study of blood T cell repertoires in COVID-19. TCRdb's copy holds only in-frame clones and misses some; the assay was immunoSEQ multiplex PCR. The table records just over 300,000 clones, 85% to 90% of them present only once. The sequenced sample consisted of PBMCs or T cells enriched from blood (not recorded which). The receptors were gathered from a man aged 25-45 years who had recovered from COVID-19.

The chain recombines TRBV27 with TRBJ2-3, with 13 bases that match TRBD2. CDR1 is MNHEY and CDR2 is SMNVEV in the germline V gene (reference sequence). V shed 5 bases, J shed 3 bases, and the junction held 8 bases outside the gene matches. There are 17 residues in the CDR3. The CDR3 loop reads CASSPGTSGIRTDTQYF. The DNA of the CDR3 is TGTGCCAGCAGTCCGGGGACTAGCGGGATTCGGACAGATACGCAGTATTTT.

This rearrangement joins TRBV2 to TRBJ1-6, with TRBD1 matching over 8 bases. With 6 bases clipped from V and 7 bases from J, the junction kept 5 bases outside the gene matches. This CDR3 has 14 residues. CDR1 is SNHLY and CDR2 is FYNNEI in the germline V gene. CDR3 coding DNA: TGTGCCAGCAGCGTGACAGGGGAAAATTCACCCCTCCACTTT. Translating gives CASSVTGENSPLHF. The variable domain in full, completed from reference TRBV2 and TRBJ1-6, reads EPEVTQTPSHQVTQMGQEVILRCVPISNHLYFYWYRQILGQKVEFLVSFYNNEISEKSEIFDDQFSVERPDGSNFTLKIRSTKLEDSAMYFCASSVTGENSPLHFGNGTRLTVT.

This rearrangement joins TRBV5-4 to TRBJ2-7; TRBD2 is a possible D gene (6 bases). CDR3 length equals 16 residues. Germline CDR1 SGHNT, CDR2 YYREEE (reference sequence). Deletions cut 6 bases from V and 7 bases from J, with 26 bases between. The CDR3 DNA reads as TGTGCCAGCACCGGTCGGGTAACGGGAGAGGGGACGGAGCAGTACTTC. Residues: CASTGRVTGEGTEQYF. The whole variable domain, remainder taken from reference TRBV5-4 and TRBJ2-7, is ETGVTQSPTHLIKTRGQQVTLRCSSQSGHNTVSWYQQALGQGPQFIFQYYREEENGRGNFPPRFSGLQFPNYSSELNVNALELDDSALYLCASTGRVTGEGTEQYFGPGTRLTVT.

The rearrangement uses TRBV5-1 and TRBJ2-7, with 12 nucleotides matching TRBD2. The CDR3 is 15 residues long. CDR1 and CDR2 from the germline V gene are SGHRS and YFSETQ. J was trimmed by 6 bases and V by 0 bases; bases with no gene match: 4. The CDR3 nucleotides read TGCGCCAGCAGCTTGGGACTAGCGGGAGCAGTCGAGCAGTACTTC. Protein sequence: CASSLGLAGAVEQYF.

This chain connects TRBV18 to TRBJ1-5; tentatively, D is TRBD1 (5 bases). The CDR3 runs 16 residues. Germline CDR1 KGHSH, CDR2 LQKENI. V lost 2 bases to trimming and J lost 1 base, with 12 bases between them. The CDR3 region has the DNA TGTGCCAGCTCACCAGGCCCGGGGGAGAGCAATCAGCCCCAGCATTTT. Translating gives CASSPGPGESNQPQHF.

The CDR3 loop reads CATMDRGDSPLHF. The CDR3 DNA sequence: TGTGCCACCATGGACAGGGGGGATTCACCCCTCCACTTT. V is TRBV2 and J is TRBJ1-6, with 10 bases that match TRBD1. CDR3 size: 13 residues. CDR1 and CDR2 (germline): SNHLY, FYNNEI. With V trimmed by 10 bases and J by 8 bases, 5 bases remained unmatched.

The chain has TRBV7-9 and TRBJ2-2; D might be TRBD2 (5 bases). Germline CDR1 and CDR2: SEHNR and FQNEAQ (reference sequence). The CDR3 length is 15 residues. The V gene lost 5 bases and the J gene lost 6 bases, with 16 bases spanning the gap. The CDR3 here is CASSTYYHGAGELFF. The CDR3 DNA reads as TGTGCCAGCAGCACGTACTACCACGGGGCCGGGGAGCTGTTTTTT.

The chain joins TRBV6-2 or TRBV6-3 to TRBJ2-7; no firm D call. Germline V gene lookup returns CDR1 MNHEY and CDR2 SVGEGT. The CDR3 runs 14 residues. V was clipped by 2 bases and J by 2 bases, with 10 bases between them. CDR3 loop: CASSYPPPAYEQYF. The CDR3 DNA sequence: TGTGCCAGCAGTTACCCCCCTCCAGCCTACGAGCAGTACTTC.

This clone was picked up a small number of times. The sample holds other DNA sequences that translate to the same CDR3. The rearrangement joins TRBV11-2 to TRBJ1-2, with 7 nucleotides matching TRBD1. CDR1 and CDR2 from the germline V gene are SGHAT and FQNNGV. After removal of 1 base from V and 7 bases from J, the junction contained 3 bases not matched to a gene. The CDR3 is made up of 13 amino acids. The CDR3 protein is CASSLGQGGGYTF. CDR3 in DNA: TGTGCCAGCAGCTTAGGACAGGGAGGTGGCTACACCTTC.

This clone was seen a single time. The J gene is TRBJ2-7, the V gene TRBV5-1; 8 bases line up with TRBD2. Germline lookup yields CDR1 SGHRS and CDR2 YFSETQ. The CDR3 extends over 14 amino acids. After removal of 2 bases from V and 6 bases from J, the junction contained 7 bases not matched to a gene. The CDR3 here is CASSLLAEGSEQYF. CDR3 DNA: TGCGCCAGCAGCTTACTAGCGGAGGGGTCCGAGCAGTACTTC. Full variable domain (outside the CDR3, taken from reference TRBV5-1 and TRBJ2-7): KAGVTQTPRYLIKTRGQQVTLSCSPISGHRSVSWYQQTPGQGLQFLFEYFSETQRNKGNFPGRFSGRQFSNSRSEMNVSTLELGDSALYLCASSLLAEGSEQYFGPGTRLTVT.

CDR3 sequence (DNA): TGTGCCAGCTGCCGAGGGGGTGCGAACACCGGGGAGCTGTTTTTT. This translates into CASCRGGANTGELFF. The V and J genes are TRBV3-1 (or the pseudogene TRBV3-2) and TRBJ2-2, with D possibly matching TRBD1 (6 bases). Trimming shortened V by 8 bases and J by 0 bases, and 13 bases separated the two germline ends. The CDR3 length is 15 residues. Per the germline V gene, CDR1 is LGHDT and CDR2 is YNNKEL (reference sequence).

The V call is TRBV30, the J call TRBJ1-1; possibly TRBD1 for D (5 bases). The CDR3 is 15 amino acids. Germline CDR1 GTSNPN, CDR2 SVGIG (reference sequence). V was clipped by 0 bases and J by 0 bases, with 11 bases between them. The CDR3 coding sequence is TGTGCCTGGAGTGTACAGGTAACTATGAACACTGAAGCTTTCTTT. Translating it yields CAWSVQVTMNTEAFF.

The V gene is TRBV10-2, the J gene TRBJ1-5; 9 bases align to TRBD1. The germline CDR1 and CDR2 sequences are WSHSY and SAAADI. J lost 11 bases, V lost 2 bases, and 10 bases had no gene match. The CDR3 has 15 residues. The DNA of the CDR3 is TGCGCCAGCAGTGAGGTTACAGGGGGCAATAAGGCCCAGCATTTT. Residues: CASSEVTGGNKAQHF.

The genes are TRBV30 and TRBJ1-2, with 7 bases that match TRBD1. CDR1 is GTSNPN and CDR2 is SVGIG in the germline V gene (reference sequence). The CDR3 is 13 residues long. Trimming removed 4 bases from V and 6 bases from J; junction bases left unmatched: 8. CDR3 coding DNA: TGTGCCTGGAAAGAGGACAGGACGGATGGCTACACCTTC. It codes for CAWKEDRTDGYTF.

This clone appeared once. The chain carries TRBV7-9 and TRBJ2-1; the match to TRBD2 covers 9 bases. The germline CDR1 and CDR2 sequences are SEHNR and FQNEAQ (reference sequence). V lost 1 base, J lost 8 bases, and 6 bases stayed unmatched. The CDR3 is 15 amino acids. CDR3 region: CASSLVGGGVDEQFF. The CDR3 DNA reads TGTGCCAGCAGCTTAGTCGGCGGGGGGGTGGATGAGCAGTTCTTC.